This record concerns one T cell receptor beta chain sequence. Antigen: not known. Between the trimmed V and J ends, which lost 0 bases and 4 bases, there was a span of 9 bases. Germline CDR1 is MNHNY and CDR2 is SVGAGI (reference sequence). The CDR3 covers 14 residues. Some clones are missing from TCRdb's copy, which holds only in-frame ones; the method was immunoSEQ multiplex PCR. The table has approximately 80,000 clones, over 80% seen once; the top ten hold around 0.44%. The entry originates in a study of OX40 agonist ivuxolimab in advanced cancers. The overall study: Participants could have had prior anti-PD-1, anti-PD-L1 or anti-CTLA-4 therapy, and around 40% had some. General study results and limits: Clonal expansion by week 6 occurred in CD4+ and CD8+ blood T cells (at 0.1 to 3.0 mg/kg). Several nonresponders also turned out to have low normalized T-cell clonal expansion.

This receptor was taken from an adult with an advanced solid tumor such as melanoma, head and neck, liver or kidney cancer. The rearrangement joins TRBV6-6 to TRBJ1-2, with D maybe TRBD1 (5 bases). The source was CD4+ or CD8+ T cells sorted from blood, collected in a trial of the OX40 agonist ivuxolimab. The CDR3 sequence is CASSYSGTVYGYTF. CDR3 bases: TGTGCCAGCAGTTACTCCGGGACCGTCTATGGCTACACCTTC.